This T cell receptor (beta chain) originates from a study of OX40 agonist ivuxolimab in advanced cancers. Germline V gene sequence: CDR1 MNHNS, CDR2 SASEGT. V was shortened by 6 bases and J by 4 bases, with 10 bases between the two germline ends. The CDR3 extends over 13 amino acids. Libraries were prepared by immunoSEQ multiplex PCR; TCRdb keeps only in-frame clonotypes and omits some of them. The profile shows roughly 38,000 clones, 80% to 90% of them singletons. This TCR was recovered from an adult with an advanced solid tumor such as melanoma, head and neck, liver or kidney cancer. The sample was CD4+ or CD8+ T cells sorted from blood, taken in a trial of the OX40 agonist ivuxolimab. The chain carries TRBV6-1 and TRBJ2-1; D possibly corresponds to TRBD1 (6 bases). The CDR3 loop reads CASRLGTYNEQFF. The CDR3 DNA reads TGTGCCAGCAGACTTGGGACATACAATGAGCAGTTCTTC.